Shown below are 30 T cell receptor beta chains from a single sample sequenced in a study of spatial heterogeneity in lung cancer. Study outcomes and limitations: Tumor mutation counts were tracked by expanded intratumoral alpha and beta TCR counts.

These receptors have no known antigen. TCRdb called the 5' RACE reads again in MiXCR, with one record for every CDR3 protein. This table has 5,500 to 6,000 distinct CDR3 sequences, 17% appearing once. Time point of the sample: sample taken at primary tumor resection. Sequenced here: lung tumor tissue, sampled at surgery. These receptors came from a male donor with early-stage non-small cell lung cancer.

This chain uses TRBV5-5 with TRBJ1-5, with 8 bases fitting TRBD1. The CDR3 runs to 16 residues. V dropped 1 base and J dropped 2; count of bases not matched to a gene: 5. Germline V CDR1 and CDR2: SGHKS, YYEKEE (reference sequence). This CDR3 is CASSLLPGQGNQPQHF. The CDR3 DNA is TGTGCCAGCAGCTTGTTACCGGGACAGGGCAATCAGCCCCAGCATTTT.

Many counts were recorded for this clonotype. CDR3 in amino acids: CASSFQGRGRGQETQYF. The CDR3 DNA follows: TGTGCCAGCAGTTTCCAGGGACGAGGGAGGGGGCAAGAGACCCAGTACTTC. The V gene is TRBV27, the J gene TRBJ2-5, with a weak D call TRBD2 (7 bases). Germline V CDR1 and CDR2: MNHEY, SMNVEV (reference sequence). V was trimmed by 3 bases and J by 2 bases, leaving 19 bases between them. This CDR3 region has 17 residues.

This clonotype was observed at least ten times. The chain combines TRBV6-5 with TRBJ2-3, with TRBD1 identical over 11 bases. CDR3 length equals 14 residues. J lost 3 bases, V lost 10 bases, and 6 bases had no gene match. Per germline, CDR1 MNHEY and CDR2 SVGAGI. The CDR3 DNA is TGTGCCAACTCTGGGGACAGGGGGACAGATACGCAGTATTTT. Translated, it gives CANSGDRGTDTQYF.

This clonotype was counted ten times or more. The chain couples TRBV11-2 to TRBJ2-5, with D maybe TRBD2 (5 bases). The germline V and J ends were trimmed by 2 bases and 2 bases, with 9 bases remaining between them. The germline gives CDR1 SGHAT, CDR2 FQNNGV. This CDR3 has 14 amino acids. Here the CDR3 reads CASSLRGPQETQYF. In DNA form, the CDR3 reads TGTGCCAGCAGCTTAAGAGGGCCTCAAGAGACCCAGTACTTC. The full variable domain, in which reference TRBV11-2 and TRBJ2-5 provide the parts outside the CDR3, is EAGVAQSPRYKIIEKRQSVAFWCNPISGHATLYWYQQILGQGPKLLIQFQNNGVVDDSQLPKDRFSAERLKGVDSTLKIQPAKLEDSAVYLCASSLRGPQETQYFGPGTRLLVL.

At least ten counts were recorded for this clonotype. The rearrangement joins TRBV11-2 to TRBJ2-2; D might be TRBD2 (7 bases). V was cut by 3 bases and J by 4 bases, with 15 bases left in between. This CDR3 contains 16 residues. CDR1 and CDR2 from the germline V gene are SGHAT and FQNNGV. The CDR3 spells CASSFWQGGGTGELFF. CDR3 bases: TGTGCCAGCAGCTTTTGGCAGGGAGGGGGCACCGGGGAGCTGTTTTTT.

This clonotype occurred many times. The chain links TRBV4-2 to TRBJ2-6; TRBD1 matches at 7 bases. CDR3 length: 17 amino acids. Trimming removed 1 base from V and 0 bases from J; junction bases left unmatched: 3. Germline CDR1 reads LGHNA; CDR2 reads YNFKEQ. The CDR3 reads CASSQGDSHSGANVLTF. For the CDR3, the DNA is TGTGCCAGCAGCCAAGGGGACAGCCACTCTGGGGCCAACGTCCTGACTTTC.

This clonotype was observed many times. The V call is TRBV6-5, the J call TRBJ2-3; 11 bases agree with TRBD2. The CDR3 spans 17 residues. Germline trimming cut 5 bases from V and 1 base from J; bases unmatched to any gene: 8. Per germline, CDR1 MNHEY and CDR2 SVGAGI. DNA of the CDR3: TGTGCCAGCAGTACCGGGACTAGCGGTTCGGGCACAGATACGCAGTATTTT. It translates to CASSTGTSGSGTDTQYF.

This clonotype is judged medium-sized (0.01 to 0.1%). This chain joins TRBV20-1 and TRBJ2-1; D is perhaps TRBD1 (7 bases). Germline V gene sequence: CDR1 DFQATT, CDR2 SNEGSKA (reference sequence). This CDR3 has 14 residues. With 1 base removed from V and 8 bases from J, the gap between germline ends came to 15 bases. The CDR3 loop reads CSARVEGARDEQFF. In DNA, the CDR3 is TGCAGTGCTAGAGTGGAGGGGGCCCGGGATGAGCAGTTCTTC.

By share of the sample, this clonotype is medium-sized. The V and J genes are TRBV7-6 and TRBJ2-1; D is ambiguous. Trimming took off 1 base at V and 8 bases at J, with 15 bases between the two ends. Germline V lookup: CDR1 SGHVS, CDR2 FNYEAQ. The CDR3 loop spans 15 amino acids. The CDR3 reads CASSLESAQIYEQFF. CDR3 sequence (DNA): TGTGCCAGCAGCTTAGAGTCCGCCCAGATCTATGAGCAGTTCTTC. The variable domain in full, with the rest retrieved from reference TRBV7-6 and TRBJ2-1, is GAGVSQSPRYKVTKRGQDVALRCDPISGHVSLYWYRQALGQGPEFLTYFNYEAQQDKSGLPNDRFSAERPEGSISTLTIQRTEQRDSAMYRCASSLESAQIYEQFFGPGTRLTVL.

Judged by abundance, this clonotype is medium-sized. CDR3 DNA: TGTGCCAGCAGCCTACAGGCATTGGATGAAAAACTGTTTTTT. It specifies CASSLQALDEKLFF. The chain has TRBV5-6 and TRBJ1-4, with D perhaps TRBD1 (5 bases). Germline assignment: CDR1 SGHDT and CDR2 YYEEEE. CDR3 length equals 14 residues. The germline V and J ends were trimmed by 4 bases and 6 bases, with 13 bases remaining between them.

This clonotype is medium-sized within its sample. This chain joins TRBV7-2 and TRBJ2-3, with D possibly being TRBD2 (6 bases). Germline V CDR1 and CDR2: SGHTA, FQGNSA. This CDR3 is built from 13 residues. Trimming removed 5 bases at V and 4 bases at J, with 10 bases between. The CDR3 sequence is CASSQLAPDTQYF. Written as DNA, the CDR3 is TGTGCCAGCAGCCAACTAGCTCCAGATACGCAGTATTTT. The full variable domain, in which reference TRBV7-2 and TRBJ2-3 provide the parts outside the CDR3, is GAGVSQSPSNKVTEKGKDVELRCDPISGHTALYWYRQSLGQGLEFLIYFQGNSAPDKSGLPSDRFSAERTGGSVSTLTIQRTQQEDSAVYLCASSQLAPDTQYFGPGTRLTVL.

In its sample, this clonotype ranks as medium-sized. The genes are TRBV7-6 and TRBJ2-1; 11 bases are a match to TRBD2. Germline V gene lookup returns CDR1 SGHVS and CDR2 FNYEAQ. With 1 base clipped from V and 4 bases from J, the junction kept 6 bases outside the gene matches. The CDR3 sequence is 17 residues long. Written as DNA, the CDR3 is TGTGCCAGCAGCTTAGGCCTAGCGGGGGGTCAGTACAATGAGCAGTTCTTC. It yields the protein CASSLGLAGGQYNEQFF. Variable domain in full (rest from reference TRBV7-6 and TRBJ2-1): GAGVSQSPRYKVTKRGQDVALRCDPISGHVSLYWYRQALGQGPEFLTYFNYEAQQDKSGLPNDRFSAERPEGSISTLTIQRTEQRDSAMYRCASSLGLAGGQYNEQFFGPGTRLTVL.

The chain combines TRBV5-1 with TRBJ1-1; TRBD1 might be the D (5 bases). Per the germline V gene, CDR1 is SGHRS and CDR2 is YFSETQ. The length of the CDR3 is 14 residues. Trimming took 0 bases from V and 1 from J, leaving 7 bases between them. CDR3 in DNA: TGCGCCAGCAGCTTGGGGGGCGCGAACACTGAAGCTTTCTTT. Its protein is CASSLGGANTEAFF.

This clonotype was seen only a few times. The CDR3 sequence is CASSQLRQGPYNEQFF. CDR3 DNA sequence: TGTGCCAGCAGCCAACTAAGACAGGGGCCCTACAATGAGCAGTTCTTC. The chain combines TRBV14 with TRBJ2-1; 8 nucleotides agree with TRBD1. Germline CDR1 SGHDN, CDR2 FVKESK. Unmatched junction bases numbered 5, after V lost 2 bases and J lost 2 bases. There are 16 residues in the CDR3.

This clonotype turned up a few times. The chain recombines TRBV20-1 with TRBJ1-5, with 7 positions matching TRBD1. The trim removed 6 bases at V and 3 bases at J, leaving 14 bases unmatched. The CDR3 sequence is 16 residues long. The germline CDR1 and CDR2 sequences are DFQATT and SNEGSKA (reference sequence). For the CDR3, the DNA is TGCAGTGCCCACCCCCCCGGGACAGCCAACAATCAGCCCCAGCATTTT. Translated, it gives CSAHPPGTANNQPQHF.

This clonotype is labeled as medium-sized. This sequence joins TRBV5-8 and TRBJ2-1; D remains ambiguous. V was pared by 3 bases and J by 10 bases, with 20 bases between. The CDR3 is 15 residues long. Germline V gene sequence: CDR1 SGHTS, CDR2 YDEGEE. The CDR3 here is CASSWGIWLPDEQFF. CDR3 nucleotides: TGTGCCAGCAGCTGGGGTATTTGGCTTCCCGACGAGCAGTTCTTC.

The rearrangement uses TRBV7-9 and TRBJ2-1, with D possibly called TRBD1 or TRBD2 (5 bases each). Germline V gives CDR1 SEHNR, CDR2 FQNEAQ (reference sequence). The length of the CDR3 is 16 residues. Trimming removed 5 bases at V and 12 bases at J, with 26 bases between. CDR3 loop: CASSKGPGAPSRGQFF. CDR3 DNA: TGTGCCAGCAGCAAGGGCCCTGGGGCACCCTCACGGGGGCAGTTCTTC.

The chain is built from TRBV7-2 and TRBJ1-1, with D unresolved. V was cut by 6 bases and J by 8 bases, with 10 bases left in between. This CDR3 comprises 11 residues. Looked up from germline, CDR1 is SGHTA and CDR2 is FQGNSA. The CDR3 nucleotides are TGTGCCAGCAGTGCCTACCTGGAAGCTTTCTTT. It translates to CASSAYLEAFF. Complete variable domain (other parts from reference TRBV7-2 and TRBJ1-1): GAGVSQSPSNKVTEKGKDVELRCDPISGHTALYWYRQSLGQGLEFLIYFQGNSAPDKSGLPSDRFSAERTGGSVSTLTIQRTQQEDSAVYLCASSAYLEAFFGQGTRLTVV.

DNA for the CDR3: TGCGCCAGCAGCTTGGAAAGGGTTACTGAAGCTTTCTTT. Translating gives CASSLERVTEAFF. The rearrangement links TRBV5-1 to TRBJ1-1; no firm D call. The germline gives CDR1 SGHRS, CDR2 YFSETQ. The CDR3 is 13 amino acids. Trimming removed 0 bases at V and 5 bases at J, with 8 bases between.

In its sample, this clonotype ranks as medium-sized. The V and J genes are TRBV27 and TRBJ2-4; possibly TRBD1 for D (6 bases). Per germline, CDR1 MNHEY and CDR2 SMNVEV (reference sequence). This CDR3 spans 15 amino acids. V dropped 5 bases and J dropped 3 bases, with 14 bases sitting between them. The CDR3 DNA sequence: TGTGCCAGCAGTGACCGGGACACCTACAAAAACATTCAGTACTTC. Translating gives CASSDRDTYKNIQYF.

Sample share makes this clonotype medium-sized. The V and J genes are TRBV30 and TRBJ2-3, with D unclear. The length of the CDR3 is 11 residues. V lost 5 bases, J lost 2 bases, and 5 bases lay in between. Germline V lookup: CDR1 GTSNPN, CDR2 SVGIG (reference sequence). In DNA form, the CDR3 reads TGTGCCTGGTCGAACACAGATACGCAGTATTTT. Protein product: CAWSNTDTQYF. The full variable domain, rest sourced from reference TRBV30 and TRBJ2-3, is SQTIHQWPATLVQPVGSPLSLECTVEGTSNPNLYWYRQAAGRGLQLLFYSVGIGQISSEVPQNLSASRPQDRQFILSSKKLLLSDSGFYLCAWSNTDTQYFGPGTRLTVL.

In its sample, this clonotype was seen many times. The chain joins TRBV5-1 to TRBJ1-4; D uncertain. CDR3 length equals 16 residues. Germline V gene data show CDR1 as SGHRS and CDR2 as YFSETQ. Between the trimmed V and J ends, which lost 4 bases and 0 bases, there was a span of 13 bases. The CDR3 region has the DNA TGCGCCAGCAGCCCGAGCGGAAGGACAACTAATGAAAAACTGTTTTTT. Translation: CASSPSGRTTNEKLFF.

V and J are TRBV9 and TRBJ2-2, with 14 bases fitting TRBD2. V lost 0 bases, J lost 2 bases, and 3 bases stayed unmatched. Germline CDR1 reads SGDLS; CDR2 reads YYNGEE. The CDR3 runs 18 residues. The CDR3 here is CASSVGGLAGVNTGELFF. The CDR3 DNA reads TGTGCCAGCAGCGTAGGGGGACTAGCGGGAGTAAACACCGGGGAGCTGTTTTTT.

The chain combines TRBV12-3 or TRBV12-4 with TRBJ2-7; D may be TRBD1 (6 bases). V lost 5 bases to trimming and J lost 2 bases, with 13 bases between them. The CDR3 is 14 residues long. Here the CDR3 DNA reads TGTGCCAGCAGTAGGGGGACGGCTACCTACGAGCAGTACTTC. This translates into CASSRGTATYEQYF.

J is TRBJ1-1 and V is TRBV29-1; D unresolved. V lost 7 bases and J 1 base, leaving 7 bases between the germline ends. This CDR3 comprises 11 residues. Germline V gives CDR1 SQVTM, CDR2 ANQGSEA. CDR3 DNA: TGCAGCGCAGACGGGAACACTGAAGCTTTCTTT. The encoded protein is CSADGNTEAFF.

The chain recombines TRBV6-2 or TRBV6-3 with TRBJ1-1, with D possibly TRBD1 on 5 matching bases. This CDR3 comprises 15 residues. Germline CDR1 is MNHEY and CDR2 is SVGEGT. V was clipped by 6 bases and J by 3 bases, with 17 bases between them. CDR3: CASSLLARDYTEAFF. DNA for the CDR3: TGTGCCAGCAGCTTGTTGGCCAGGGATTACACTGAAGCTTTCTTT.

This clonotype was counted between two and nine times. CDR3 DNA: TGTGCCAGCGGGTGGGCTACTACAGATACGCAGTATTTT. This codes for CASGWATTDTQYF. V is TRBV2 and J is TRBJ2-3; no firm D call. Germline V gene data show CDR1 as SNHLY and CDR2 as FYNNEI. CDR3 length equals 13 residues. V lost 8 bases, J lost 3 bases, and 12 bases lay in between.

This clonotype is medium-sized within its sample. The genes are TRBV20-1 and TRBJ1-2, with 7 bases lining up with TRBD1. Germline V gene data show CDR1 as DFQATT and CDR2 as SNEGSKA (reference sequence). The ends lost 5 bases at V and 2 bases at J; junction bases unmatched: 11. The CDR3 length is 15 residues. The CDR3, as DNA: TGCAGTGCTCCAGAAGGACAGGTTTTGAACTATGGCTACACCTTC. Translating gives CSAPEGQVLNYGYTF.

This clonotype was counted at least ten times. The J gene is TRBJ1-2, the V gene TRBV20-1; a weak D match, TRBD1 (6 bases). The CDR3 length is 13 residues. V lost 2 bases and J lost 6, with 13 bases in between. Germline V gene data show CDR1 as DFQATT and CDR2 as SNEGSKA (reference sequence). The CDR3 sequence: CSARTGRVHGYTF. The CDR3 nucleotides read TGCAGTGCTAGAACAGGGCGAGTTCATGGCTACACCTTC.

This clonotype is classed as medium-sized. The rearrangement links TRBV20-1 to TRBJ2-7; TRBD1 matches 7 bases. This CDR3 contains 12 residues. Germline V gives CDR1 DFQATT, CDR2 SNEGSKA (reference sequence). V lost 6 bases to trimming and J lost 4 bases; unmatched junction nucleotides: 6. CDR3: CSAVGQVYEQYF. The CDR3 DNA follows: TGCAGTGCGGTCGGACAGGTTTACGAGCAGTACTTC.